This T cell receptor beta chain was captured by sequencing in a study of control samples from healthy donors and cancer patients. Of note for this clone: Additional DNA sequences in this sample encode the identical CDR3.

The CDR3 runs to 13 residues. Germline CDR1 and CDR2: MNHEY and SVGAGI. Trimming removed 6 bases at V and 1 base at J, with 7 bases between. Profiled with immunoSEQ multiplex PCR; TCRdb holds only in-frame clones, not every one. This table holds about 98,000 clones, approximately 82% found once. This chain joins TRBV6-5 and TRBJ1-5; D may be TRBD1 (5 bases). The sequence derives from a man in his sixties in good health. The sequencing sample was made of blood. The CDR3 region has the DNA TGTGCCAGCAGCCCAGGGAGCAATCAGCCCCAGCATTTT. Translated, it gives CASSPGSNQPQHF.